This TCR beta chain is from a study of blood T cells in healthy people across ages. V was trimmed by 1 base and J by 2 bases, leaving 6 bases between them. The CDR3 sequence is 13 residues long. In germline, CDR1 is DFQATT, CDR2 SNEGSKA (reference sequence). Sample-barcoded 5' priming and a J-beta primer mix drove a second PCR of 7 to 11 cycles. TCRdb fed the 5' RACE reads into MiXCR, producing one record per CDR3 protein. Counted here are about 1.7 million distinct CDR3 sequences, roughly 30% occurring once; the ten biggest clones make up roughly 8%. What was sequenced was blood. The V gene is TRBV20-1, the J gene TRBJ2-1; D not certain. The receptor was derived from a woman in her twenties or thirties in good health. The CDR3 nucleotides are TGCAGTGCTAGAGCGGGTCCCTACAATGAGCAGTTCTTC. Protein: CSARAGPYNEQFF.